The 17 T cell receptor beta chains given below trace back to one sample, sequenced in a study of shared clonotypes between healthy human individuals. Generated by immunoSEQ multiplex PCR, the TCRdb table keeps only in-frame clones and is missing some. The repertoire includes around 2,100,000 clones, approximately 94% of them detected once, and under 1.5% sits in the top ten. CD45RO-negative cells were positively selected for CCR7, leaving out terminally differentiated effector memory CD45RA+ cells. The sample taken for sequencing was naive CD8+ T cells sorted from blood. These receptors originate from a man younger than 30 in good health.

The chain is built from TRBV9 and TRBJ1-1; no clear D gene. Germline V gene sequence: CDR1 SGDLS, CDR2 YYNGEE. The CDR3 contains 15 residues. Trimming cost V 0 bases and J 0 bases, with 9 bases left between them. The CDR3 sequence: CASSVVDGLNTEAFF. The CDR3 bases are TGTGCCAGCAGCGTAGTCGATGGATTGAACACTGAAGCTTTCTTT.

This clone was detected a few times. This chain uses TRBV29-1 with TRBJ1-2; 8 bases are shared with TRBD1. The J segment lost 5 bases and the V segment lost 5 bases, leaving 7 bases of the junction unmatched. CDR1 SQVTM and CDR2 ANQGSEA come from the germline V gene. This CDR3 is 13 amino acids long. CDR3 region: CSVNSDRGYGYTF. CDR3 bases: TGCAGCGTTAATTCCGACAGGGGATATGGCTACACCTTC.

On this clone: The same CDR3 can be traced to other DNA sequences in this sample. The V gene is TRBV7-8, the J gene TRBJ2-5; TRBD2 might be the D (7 bases). The CDR3 contains 15 residues. V lost 1 base to trimming and J lost 4 bases, with 13 bases between them. The V gene's germline CDR1 is SGHVS and CDR2 FQNEAQ. The DNA of the CDR3 is TGTGCCAGCAGCTTAGTGGGGGGGGGCGGAGAGACCCAGTACTTC. It codes for CASSLVGGGGETQYF.

The chain joins TRBV6-1 to TRBJ2-2; the D gene could be TRBD1 or TRBD2 (7 bases each). The germline V gene has CDR1 MNHNS and CDR2 SASEGT. V dropped 0 bases and J dropped 7 bases, with 9 bases sitting between them. The CDR3 contains 14 residues. CDR3 residues: CASSEARGGGELFF. CDR3 bases: TGTGCCAGCAGTGAAGCCAGGGGGGGCGGGGAGCTGTTTTTT.

The chain combines TRBV19 with TRBJ2-7; 10 bases match TRBD2. The J segment lost 7 bases and the V segment lost 3 bases, leaving 9 bases of the junction unmatched. Per the germline V gene, CDR1 is LNHDA and CDR2 is SQIVND (reference sequence). This CDR3 has 15 amino acids. The CDR3 DNA reads as TGTGCCAGTAGTATTCACCTAGCGGGAGTCTTGGAGCAGTACTTC. Protein: CASSIHLAGVLEQYF.

This sequence joins TRBV28 and TRBJ2-7; no reliable D call. Germline CDR1 is MDHEN and CDR2 is SYDVKM. V was shortened by 7 bases and J by 9 bases, with 19 bases between the two germline ends. The CDR3 consists of 13 residues. The CDR3 DNA is TGTGCCAGCACCGATTTGGGGATAGGAGTGCAGTACTTC. It encodes CASTDLGIGVQYF.

The chain employs TRBV29-1 and TRBJ2-5; D unclear. The CDR3 runs to 13 residues. Per the germline V gene, CDR1 is SQVTM and CDR2 is ANQGSEA. V was trimmed by 0 bases and J by 2 bases, leaving 7 bases between them. CDR3 nucleotide sequence: TGCAGCGTTGAAGACGACCAGCAAGAGACCCAGTACTTC. Translated: CSVEDDQQETQYF.

V and J are TRBV28 and TRBJ1-6; D unclear. Trimming took 4 bases from V and 4 from J, leaving 11 bases between them. In germline, CDR1 is MDHEN, CDR2 SYDVKM. The CDR3 runs 15 residues. CDR3 sequence: CASSYGVGYNSPLHF. The CDR3 nucleotides read TGTGCCAGCAGTTACGGGGTAGGTTATAATTCACCCCTCCACTTT.

The chain is built from TRBV10-2 and TRBJ1-1, with 10 bases identical to TRBD1. This CDR3 region has 15 residues. Unmatched junction bases numbered 3, after V lost 4 bases and J lost 1 base. Germline-derived CDR1 and CDR2 are WSHSY and SAAADI. The DNA for the CDR3 is TGCGCCAGCAGTGGGGACAGGGGCCGGAACACTGAAGCTTTCTTT. Its translation is CASSGDRGRNTEAFF.

The V call is TRBV9, the J call TRBJ2-2; TRBD2 agrees at 10 bases. Germline loops: CDR1 SGDLS, CDR2 YYNGEE. CDR3 length equals 17 residues. V lost 3 bases, J lost 4 bases, and 9 bases stayed unmatched. The CDR3 loop is CASSAVLAGVSTGELFF. The CDR3 DNA follows: TGTGCCAGCAGCGCGGTCCTAGCGGGAGTTAGCACCGGGGAGCTGTTTTTT.

V usage is TRBV5-1 and J usage is TRBJ1-5; 7 bases fit TRBD1. Per germline, CDR1 SGHRS and CDR2 YFSETQ. V lost 0 bases to trimming and J lost 0 bases; unmatched junction nucleotides: 3. This CDR3 comprises 16 residues. For the CDR3, the DNA is TGCGCCAGCAGCTTGGGGACAGGAGGTAGCAATCAGCCCCAGCATTTT. Its protein is CASSLGTGGSNQPQHF.

The chain combines TRBV27 with TRBJ2-1, with TRBD2 matching over 10 bases. The V segment lost 7 bases and the J segment 7 bases; nucleotides outside the gene matches: 7. This CDR3 is 14 amino acids long. CDR1 and CDR2 (germline): MNHEY, SMNVEV (reference sequence). In nucleotides, the CDR3 is TGTGCCAGCACTGAGCGGGGGGGATATAATGAGCAGTTCTTC. Its protein product is CASTERGGYNEQFF.

This chain uses TRBV5-1 with TRBJ2-7; 10 bases agree with TRBD1. The V and J ends lost 0 bases and 2 bases, in that order; junction bases with no gene match: 11. The CDR3 covers 18 residues. Germline CDR1 reads SGHRS; CDR2 reads YFSETQ. The chain's CDR3 is CASSLVSRDRGGTYEQYF. CDR3 nucleotide sequence: TGCGCCAGCAGCTTGGTATCCCGGGACAGGGGAGGCACCTACGAGCAGTACTTC.

The chain joins TRBV5-4 to TRBJ1-6; tentatively, D is TRBD1 (6 bases). In germline, CDR1 is SGHNT, CDR2 YYREEE (reference sequence). The CDR3 is made up of 15 amino acids. With 3 bases removed from V and 6 bases from J, the gap between germline ends came to 13 bases. The CDR3 protein is CASSSGDTANSPLHF. The CDR3 nucleotides are TGTGCCAGCAGCTCCGGGGACACGGCTAATTCACCCCTCCACTTT.

A single count supports this clone. Other DNA variants within this sample encode the same CDR3. V and J are TRBV27 and TRBJ1-5; D uncertain. The V end lost 5 bases, the J end lost 0 bases, and 8 bases lay between the germline ends. The CDR3 length is 14 residues. Germline assignment: CDR1 MNHEY and CDR2 SMNVEV (reference sequence). The CDR3 sequence is CASSPVGSNQPQHF. The CDR3, as DNA: TGTGCCAGCAGTCCGGTAGGTAGCAATCAGCCCCAGCATTTT.

With regard to this clone: Other DNA sequences in this specimen translate into the identical CDR3. The rearrangement links TRBV6-5 to TRBJ1-5; D remains ambiguous. The germline V gene has CDR1 MNHEY and CDR2 SVGAGI. The V and J ends lost 6 bases and 6 bases respectively, with 9 bases between them. CDR3 size: 12 residues. CDR3 protein: CASSPLGQPQHF. CDR3 bases: TGTGCCAGCAGCCCCCTGGGTCAGCCCCAGCATTTT.

The chain recombines TRBV28 with TRBJ2-1; no clear D gene. V lost 2 bases and J 10 bases, leaving 9 bases between the germline ends. Germline CDR1 MDHEN, CDR2 SYDVKM. The CDR3 runs to 12 residues. CDR3 sequence reads: CASSLAPGEQFF. The CDR3 nucleotides read TGTGCCAGCAGTTTAGCCCCCGGAGAGCAGTTCTTC.